Below are 20 T cell receptor beta chains sequenced from a single sample in a study of T cell responses to AZD1222 COVID-19 vaccine. This table comes from immunoSEQ multiplex PCR, and its TCRdb copy is limited to in-frame clones, with some not included. Here the sample spans around 160,000 clones, about 90% being singletons. The sample consisted of peripheral blood, taken on day 0 of AZD1222 vaccination. These receptors all come from an adult in good health.

V usage is TRBV6-1 and J usage is TRBJ1-6; possibly TRBD1 for D (5 bases). Deletions cut 3 bases from V and 10 bases from J, with 19 bases between. The germline CDR1 and CDR2 sequences are MNHNS and SASEGT. The CDR3 spans 16 residues. CDR3 DNA: TGTGCCAGCAGTGATCATAAAGGGCGAAAGGGGTCACCCCTCCACTTT. This translates into CASSDHKGRKGSPLHF.

In its sample, this clone was seen once. The V call is TRBV6-2 or TRBV6-3, the J call TRBJ2-5, with D possibly TRBD1 on 5 matching bases. The V and J ends lost 5 bases and 3 bases respectively, with 16 bases between them. The CDR3 length is 15 residues. In germline, CDR1 is MNHEY, CDR2 SVGEGT. The CDR3 loop is CASSHWGWGEETQYF. The CDR3 bases are TGTGCCAGCAGTCATTGGGGATGGGGCGAAGAGACCCAGTACTTC.

This chain uses TRBV19 with TRBJ1-1; D unclear. The V and J ends lost 5 bases and 4 bases respectively, with 14 bases between them. The CDR3 consists of 14 residues. Germline CDR1 and CDR2: LNHDA and SQIVND (reference sequence). The CDR3 sequence: CASSGLTGTTEAFF. CDR3 sequence (DNA): TGTGCCAGTAGTGGCCTCACGGGAACCACTGAAGCTTTCTTT. The full variable domain, in which reference TRBV19 and TRBJ1-1 provide the parts outside the CDR3, is DGGITQSPKYLFRKEGQNVTLSCEQNLNHDAMYWYRQDPGQGLRLIYYSQIVNDFQKGDIAEGYSVSREKKESFPLTVTSAQKNPTAFYLCASSGLTGTTEAFFGQGTRLTVV.

The V and J genes are TRBV9 and TRBJ2-5; tentatively, D is TRBD2 (6 bases). CDR3 length: 15 residues. V was shortened by 0 bases and J by 5 bases, with 14 bases between the two germline ends. Germline assignment: CDR1 SGDLS and CDR2 YYNGEE. This CDR3 is CASSVVTRNEETQYF. The CDR3 DNA reads TGTGCCAGCAGCGTAGTGACTAGAAATGAGGAGACCCAGTACTTC.

The J gene is TRBJ2-6, the V gene TRBV7-3; D gene ambiguous. Germline assignment: CDR1 SGHTA and CDR2 FQGTGA. The CDR3 is 15 residues long. V gave up 2 bases and J gave up 2 bases, with 7 bases separating them. CDR3 loop: CASSLGETGANVLTF. CDR3 nucleotides: TGTGCCAGCAGCTTAGGGGAAACTGGGGCCAACGTCCTGACTTTC.

V is TRBV18 and J is TRBJ2-2; no clear D. CDR1 KGHSH and CDR2 LQKENI come from the germline V gene. CDR3 length: 14 amino acids. Deletions cut 3 bases from V and 4 bases from J, with 9 bases between. The CDR3 loop is CASSPGRSTGELFF. CDR3 coding DNA: TGTGCCAGCTCACCCGGGCGGAGCACCGGGGAGCTGTTTTTT. Full variable domain (missing parts from reference TRBV18 and TRBJ2-2): NAGVMQNPRHLVRRRGQEARLRCSPMKGHSHVYWYRQLPEEGLKFMVYLQKENIIDESGMPKERFSAEFPKEGPSILRIQQVVRGDSAAYFCASSPGRSTGELFFGEGSRLTVL.

This clone appeared once. The chain has TRBV24-1 and TRBJ1-2; 10 bases agree with TRBD1. The V and J ends lost 4 bases and 3 bases, in that order; junction bases with no gene match: 7. Germline lookup yields CDR1 KGHDR and CDR2 SFDVKD. This CDR3 has 16 residues. The CDR3 sequence is CATSESGTGDYYGYTF. In DNA form, the CDR3 reads TGTGCCACCAGTGAGTCCGGGACAGGGGACTACTATGGCTACACCTTC.

The chain combines TRBV6-6 with TRBJ1-1; 7 positions match TRBD1. The CDR3 covers 16 residues. The J segment lost 1 base and the V segment lost 0 bases, leaving 5 bases of the junction unmatched. Germline CDR1 MNHNY, CDR2 SVGAGI (reference sequence). CDR3 residues: CASSYSGQRRNTEAFF. The CDR3 region has the DNA TGTGCCAGCAGTTACTCGGGACAGAGAAGGAACACTGAAGCTTTCTTT.

The chain joins TRBV4-3 to TRBJ2-3, with TRBD2 matching 10 bases. The CDR3 is made up of 18 amino acids. The V gene end was trimmed by 0 bases and the J gene end by 6 bases; junction bases not matched to a gene: 12. CDR1 LGHNA and CDR2 YSLEER come from the germline V gene. CDR3: CASSQDDRASGSLDTQYF. CDR3 nucleotide sequence: TGCGCCAGCAGCCAAGATGACCGGGCTAGCGGGAGTTTGGATACGCAGTATTTT.

This rearrangement joins TRBV28 to TRBJ2-7, with unresolved D. Germline V gene lookup returns CDR1 MDHEN and CDR2 SYDVKM. The CDR3 contains 10 residues. The ends were cut back, 6 bases at V and 2 bases at J, with 2 bases in the middle. The DNA of the CDR3 is TGTGCCAGCAGCGCCTACGAGCAGTACTTC. Translating gives CASSAYEQYF.

The chain is built from TRBV5-1 and TRBJ2-7, with D unresolved. Germline CDR1 SGHRS, CDR2 YFSETQ. Trimming took off 5 bases at V and 5 bases at J, with 14 bases between the two ends. This CDR3 region has 13 residues. In DNA, the CDR3 is TGCGCCAGCAGATGGGATGCGCACGACGAGCAGTACTTC. Its protein product is CASRWDAHDEQYF.

The rearrangement uses TRBV4-2 and TRBJ1-1, with D unresolved. V was cut by 5 bases and J by 1 base, with 8 bases left in between. CDR3 length: 13 amino acids. Germline V gene data show CDR1 as LGHNA and CDR2 as YNFKEQ. CDR3 sequence: CASSSQPNTEAFF. In nucleotides, the CDR3 is TGTGCCAGCAGCTCACAGCCGAACACTGAAGCTTTCTTT.

The chain joins TRBV19 to TRBJ1-5; the D gene is possibly TRBD1 (6 bases). This CDR3 has 14 amino acids. CDR1 is LNHDA and CDR2 is SQIVND in the germline V gene (reference sequence). V lost 4 bases and J 1 base, leaving 8 bases between the germline ends. The CDR3 region is CASSTGASNQPQHF. The CDR3 region has the DNA TGTGCCAGTAGTACAGGGGCAAGCAATCAGCCCCAGCATTTT.

J is TRBJ2-2 and V is TRBV5-4; 9 nucleotides match TRBD1. The CDR3 has 15 residues. The V gene's germline CDR1 is SGHNT and CDR2 YYREEE (reference sequence). The junction had 6 bases not matched to a gene; V was cut back by 4 bases and J by 5 bases. The CDR3, as DNA: TGTGCCAGCAGCCAGGGACAGGGAATTACCGGGGAGCTGTTTTTT. Translating gives CASSQGQGITGELFF. Drawing the rest from reference TRBV5-4 and TRBJ2-2, the complete variable domain is ETGVTQSPTHLIKTRGQQVTLRCSSQSGHNTVSWYQQALGQGPQFIFQYYREEENGRGNFPPRFSGLQFPNYSSELNVNALELDDSALYLCASSQGQGITGELFFGEGSRLTVL.

The chain employs TRBV27 and TRBJ2-3, with a possible D match to TRBD1 (5 bases). This CDR3 has 11 amino acids. Per the germline V gene, CDR1 is MNHEY and CDR2 is SMNVEV (reference sequence). The V gene lost 8 bases and the J gene lost 7 bases, with 10 bases spanning the gap. The CDR3: CASGHPYTQYF. CDR3 DNA: TGTGCCAGCGGACACCCTTATACGCAGTATTTT.

This clone occurred once. The J gene is TRBJ1-4, the V gene TRBV7-2, with D hard to call. Germline CDR1 is SGHTA and CDR2 is FQGNSA. The CDR3 covers 12 residues. Trimming cost V 4 bases and J 7 bases, with 7 bases left between them. CDR3 in amino acids: CASSYAGEKLFF. The CDR3, as DNA: TGTGCCAGCAGCTACGCTGGTGAAAAACTGTTTTTT.

The chain carries TRBV6-5 and TRBJ2-7, with D uncertain. Per the germline V gene, CDR1 is MNHEY and CDR2 is SVGAGI. V lost 6 bases to trimming and J lost 0 bases, with 12 bases between them. The CDR3 runs to 14 residues. CDR3 bases: TGTGCCAGCAGGGACCGAAGGAGCTCCTACGAGCAGTACTTC. Translation gives CASRDRRSSYEQYF.

The gene calls are TRBV27 and TRBJ1-6; no reliable D call. The V end was cut by 6 bases, the J end by 8 bases, with 8 bases between. This CDR3 region has 12 residues. Germline V gene sequence: CDR1 MNHEY, CDR2 SMNVEV (reference sequence). The CDR3 DNA reads as TGTGCCAGCAGGGACCGACATTCACCCCTCCACTTT. Translated, it gives CASRDRHSPLHF.

A few counts support this clone. The chain links TRBV5-1 to TRBJ1-2; no definite D call. V lost 3 bases and J lost 0, with 9 bases in between. CDR3 size: 14 residues. Germline V gives CDR1 SGHRS, CDR2 YFSETQ. DNA for the CDR3: TGCGCCAGCAGCTCGGACGGTACTAACTATGGCTACACCTTC. It is translated as CASSSDGTNYGYTF.

The chain joins TRBV7-3 to TRBJ1-1, with a weak D call TRBD1 (5 bases). Germline V gene data show CDR1 as SGHTA and CDR2 as FQGTGA. The length of the CDR3 is 13 residues. V dropped 5 bases and J dropped 2 bases, with 9 bases sitting between them. CDR3 in amino acids: CASSADRNTEAFF. The CDR3 DNA reads as TGTGCCAGCAGCGCCGACAGAAACACTGAAGCTTTCTTT.